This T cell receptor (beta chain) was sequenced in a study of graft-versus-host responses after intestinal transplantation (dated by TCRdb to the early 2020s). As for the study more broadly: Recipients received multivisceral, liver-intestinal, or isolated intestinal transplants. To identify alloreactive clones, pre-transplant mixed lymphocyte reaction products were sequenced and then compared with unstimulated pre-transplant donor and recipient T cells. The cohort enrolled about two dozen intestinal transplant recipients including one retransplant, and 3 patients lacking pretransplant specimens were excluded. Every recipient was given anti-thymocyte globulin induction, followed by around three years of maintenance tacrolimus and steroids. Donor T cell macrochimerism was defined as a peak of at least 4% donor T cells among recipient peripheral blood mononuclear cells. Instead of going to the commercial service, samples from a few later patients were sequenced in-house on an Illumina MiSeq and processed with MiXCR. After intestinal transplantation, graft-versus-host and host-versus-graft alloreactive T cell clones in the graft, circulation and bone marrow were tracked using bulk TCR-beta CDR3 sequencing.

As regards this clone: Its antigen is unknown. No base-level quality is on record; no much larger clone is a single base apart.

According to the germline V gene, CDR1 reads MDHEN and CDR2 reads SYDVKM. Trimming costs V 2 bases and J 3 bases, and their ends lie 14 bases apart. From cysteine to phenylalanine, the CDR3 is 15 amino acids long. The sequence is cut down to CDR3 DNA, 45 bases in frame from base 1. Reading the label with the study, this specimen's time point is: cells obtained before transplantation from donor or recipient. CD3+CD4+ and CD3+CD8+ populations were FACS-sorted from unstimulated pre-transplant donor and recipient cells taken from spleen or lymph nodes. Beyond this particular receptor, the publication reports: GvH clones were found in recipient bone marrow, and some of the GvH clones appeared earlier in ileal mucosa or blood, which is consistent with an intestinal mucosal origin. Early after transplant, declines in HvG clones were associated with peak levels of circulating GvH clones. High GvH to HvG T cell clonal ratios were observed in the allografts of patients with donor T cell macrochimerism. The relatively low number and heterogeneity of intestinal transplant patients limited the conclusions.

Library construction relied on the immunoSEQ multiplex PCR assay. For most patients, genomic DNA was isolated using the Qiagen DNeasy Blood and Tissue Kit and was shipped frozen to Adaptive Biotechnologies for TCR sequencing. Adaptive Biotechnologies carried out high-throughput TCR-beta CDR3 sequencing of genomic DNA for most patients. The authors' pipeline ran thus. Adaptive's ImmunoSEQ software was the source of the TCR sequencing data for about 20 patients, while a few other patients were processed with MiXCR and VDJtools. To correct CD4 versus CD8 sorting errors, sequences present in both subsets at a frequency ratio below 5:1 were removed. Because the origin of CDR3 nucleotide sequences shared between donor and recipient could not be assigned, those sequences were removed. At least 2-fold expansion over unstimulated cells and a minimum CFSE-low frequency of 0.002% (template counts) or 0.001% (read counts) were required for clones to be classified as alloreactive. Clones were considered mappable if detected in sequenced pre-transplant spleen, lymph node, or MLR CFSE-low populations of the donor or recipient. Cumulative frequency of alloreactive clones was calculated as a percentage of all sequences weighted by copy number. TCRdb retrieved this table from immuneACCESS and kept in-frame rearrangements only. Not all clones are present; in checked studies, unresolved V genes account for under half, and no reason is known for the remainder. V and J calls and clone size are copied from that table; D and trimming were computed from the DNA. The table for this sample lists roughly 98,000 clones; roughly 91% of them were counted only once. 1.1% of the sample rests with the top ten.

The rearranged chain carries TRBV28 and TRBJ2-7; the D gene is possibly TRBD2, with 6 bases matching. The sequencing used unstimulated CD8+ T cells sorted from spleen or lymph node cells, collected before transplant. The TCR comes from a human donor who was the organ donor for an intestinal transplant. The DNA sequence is TGTGCCAGCAGTTTAGAGGTCGGGAGTGGCTACGAGCAGTACTTC. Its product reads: CASSLEVGSGYEQYF.